Listed here are 12 T cell receptor beta chains from one sample, sequenced in a study of beta chain features in type 1 diabetes. Sequencing targeted expressed TCRB transcripts, as all isolated RNA had been reverse transcribed. Assay: immunoSEQ multiplex PCR; the TCRdb copy retains only in-frame clones and omits some. The table has over 150,000 clones, about 13% seen once. Sequencing was carried out using central memory CD4+ T cells from blood. Receptor source: a woman younger than 30 in good health.

The chain links TRBV5-4 to TRBJ2-5, with 8 nucleotides matching TRBD1. CDR1 is SGHNT and CDR2 is YYREEE in the germline V gene (reference sequence). V shed 4 bases, J shed 4 bases, and the junction held 6 bases outside the gene matches. The CDR3 extends over 14 amino acids. This CDR3 reads CASSQGQVGETQYF. DNA for the CDR3: TGTGCCAGCAGCCAGGGACAGGTAGGAGAGACCCAGTACTTC.

The rearrangement joins TRBV11-2 to TRBJ2-2, with a possible D match to TRBD2 (6 bases). Germline-derived CDR1 and CDR2 are SGHAT and FQNNGV. This CDR3 spans 15 amino acids. The V end lost 2 bases, the J end lost 6 bases, and 13 bases lay between the germline ends. The CDR3 is CASSLIRESSGELFF. CDR3 nucleotide sequence: TGTGCCAGCAGCTTAATTCGGGAGAGTTCCGGGGAGCTGTTTTTT.

This clone was seen more than once but under ten times. The chain combines TRBV4-2 with TRBJ2-5; 14 bases map to TRBD2. V lost 1 base and J lost 5; bases outside the gene matches: 9. The CDR3 is made up of 18 amino acids. Germline V gene sequence: CDR1 LGHNA, CDR2 YNFKEQ. CDR3 amino acids: CASSQASGTSGRGETQYF. The CDR3 DNA is TGTGCCAGCAGCCAAGCCTCCGGGACTAGCGGGAGAGGGGAGACCCAGTACTTC.

The chain is built from TRBV9 and TRBJ1-5; 10 bases fit TRBD1. This CDR3 is 15 amino acids long. Germline-derived CDR1 and CDR2 are SGDLS and YYNGEE. The V and J ends lost 4 bases and 6 bases, in that order; junction bases with no gene match: 7. This CDR3 is CASSPGGTGVQPQHF. Written as DNA, the CDR3 is TGTGCCAGCAGCCCAGGGGGGACAGGGGTTCAGCCCCAGCATTTT.

The gene calls are TRBV29-1 and TRBJ1-5, with TRBD1 as a possible D gene (5 bases). Germline V gene data show CDR1 as SQVTM and CDR2 as ANQGSEA. The CDR3 is made up of 14 amino acids. V was shortened by 4 bases and J by 2 bases, with 12 bases between the two germline ends. The CDR3 nucleotides are TGCAGCGTTGTAGATAAAGGGGGCAATCAGCCCCAGCATTTT. As protein: CSVVDKGGNQPQHF.

This clone was recorded a few times. J is TRBJ2-7 and V is TRBV4-3; 8 bases map to TRBD1. Germline V lookup: CDR1 LGHNA, CDR2 YSLEER. J was trimmed by 5 bases and V by 2 bases; bases with no gene match: 8. This CDR3 has 15 residues. The CDR3 reads CASSQSGTGEHEQYF. The DNA of the CDR3 is TGCGCCAGCAGCCAATCCGGGACAGGTGAACACGAGCAGTACTTC.

This clone was detected only a few times. V and J are TRBV7-2 and TRBJ2-5; 13 bases fit TRBD2. The germline V gene has CDR1 SGHTA and CDR2 FQGNSA. After removal of 2 bases from V and 5 bases from J, the junction contained 8 bases not matched to a gene. The CDR3 totals 17 residues. CDR3 sequence: CASSLRLAGGRRETQYF. Here the CDR3 DNA reads TGTGCCAGCAGCTTACGACTAGCGGGAGGAAGGCGGGAGACCCAGTACTTC.

V usage is TRBV7-2 and J usage is TRBJ2-7, with 9 bases matching TRBD1. V lost 5 bases to trimming and J lost 7 bases; unmatched junction nucleotides: 9. This CDR3 comprises 14 residues. In germline, CDR1 is SGHTA, CDR2 FQGNSA. CDR3 nucleotide sequence: TGTGCCAGCAGCCTGGGACAGGGTCCTGGGGAGCAGTACTTC. It encodes CASSLGQGPGEQYF.

This clone occurred a few times. The J gene is TRBJ2-7, the V gene TRBV28; D is unclear. Germline lookup yields CDR1 MDHEN and CDR2 SYDVKM. Between the trimmed V and J ends, which lost 6 bases and 5 bases, there was a span of 14 bases. The CDR3 totals 13 residues. DNA of the CDR3: TGTGCCAGCAGCCCCTCCCATACAAACGAGCAGTACTTC. Protein sequence: CASSPSHTNEQYF.

This clone was found a few times. The chain couples TRBV18 to TRBJ1-5; tentatively, D is TRBD1 (6 bases). Germline V gene sequence: CDR1 KGHSH, CDR2 LQKENI. The CDR3 totals 15 residues. V lost 6 bases, J lost 0 bases, and 12 bases lay in between. The DNA for the CDR3 is TGTGCCAGCTCCCTAGGGGGAGTTAGCAATCAGCCCCAGCATTTT. Encoded protein: CASSLGGVSNQPQHF.

The V and J genes are TRBV28 and TRBJ2-7, with a tentative D call TRBD2 (6 bases). This CDR3 is 14 amino acids long. Trimming pared 9 bases from V and 2 bases from J, leaving 17 bases between. Germline assignment: CDR1 MDHEN and CDR2 SYDVKM. CDR3: CASTAGNSAYEQYF. The CDR3 DNA reads as TGTGCCAGTACGGCGGGAAACAGTGCCTACGAGCAGTACTTC.

In its sample, this clone was seen a few times. The chain employs TRBV6-1 and TRBJ2-2, with TRBD1 matching over 7 bases. CDR1 is MNHNS and CDR2 is SASEGT in the germline V gene. The CDR3 contains 14 residues. The J segment lost 1 base and the V segment lost 4 bases, leaving 0 bases of the junction unmatched. The CDR3 DNA reads TGTGCCAGCAGTGGGACAGGGAACACCGGGGAGCTGTTTTTT. Translated: CASSGTGNTGELFF.